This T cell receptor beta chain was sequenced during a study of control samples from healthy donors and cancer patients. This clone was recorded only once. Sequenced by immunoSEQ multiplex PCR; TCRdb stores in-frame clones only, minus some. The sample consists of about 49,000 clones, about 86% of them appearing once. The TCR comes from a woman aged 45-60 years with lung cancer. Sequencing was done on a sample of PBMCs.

CDR3 nucleotide sequence: TGTGCCAGCAGCGTAGAGGCAGGGCCCAATTCACCCCTCCACTTT. It specifies CASSVEAGPNSPLHF. The rearrangement uses TRBV9 and TRBJ1-6; tentatively, D is TRBD1 (5 bases). CDR1 and CDR2 from the germline V gene are SGDLS and YYNGEE. The CDR3 sequence is 15 residues long. The ends were cut back, 0 bases at V and 7 bases at J, with 11 bases in the middle.